Listed below are T cell receptor beta chains from one sample, sequenced in a study of blood T cell repertoires in COVID-19. TCRdb's copy holds only in-frame clones and misses some; the assay was immunoSEQ multiplex PCR. The data show 30,000 to 40,000 clones, around nine tenths seen once. Sample: peripheral blood. These receptors were obtained from a man between 60 and 75 years old with active COVID-19. CDR3s include the opening cysteine and the closing phenylalanine or tryptophan. D genes are given only for firm matches. Clone size appears in some rows only: once, few, many, or a class for an expanded clone.

DNA | CDR3 | V | D | size | J
TGTGCCAGCAGCCAACAGGGCGGGGAGACCCAGTACTTC | CASSQQGGETQYF | TRBV6-4 | . | . | TRBJ2-5
TGTGCCAGCAGTTCGCCGGACAGGGGCCATGAAAAACTGTTTTTT | CASSSPDRGHEKLFF | TRBV6-6 | TRBD1 | few | TRBJ1-4
TGCGCCAGCAGCCCCCGGGGGAGCTATGGCTACACCTTC | CASSPRGSYGYTF | TRBV4-1 | . | . | TRBJ1-2
TGTGCCAGCAGCTTGGGAGGTCAAGAGACCCAGTACTTC | CASSLGGQETQYF | TRBV5-4 | . | . | TRBJ2-5
TGCGCCAGCAGCTACAATGAAAAACTGTTTTTT | CASSYNEKLFF | TRBV10-2 | . | . | TRBJ1-4
TGCAGCGTTGGAGGGACTAGCGGGAGGGCGGGGACCCAGTACTTC | CSVGGTSGRAGTQYF | TRBV29-1 | TRBD2 | . | TRBJ2-5
TGTGCCAGCAGCCGCCTGCCGGGTGAGACCCAGTACTTC | CASSRLPGETQYF | TRBV7-9 | . | . | TRBJ2-5
TGTGCCAGCAGCTTAGGGGCGGGAGGTCCGGGCACCGGGGAGCTGTTTTTT | CASSLGAGGPGTGELFF | TRBV7-6 | TRBD2 | medium-sized | TRBJ2-2
TGTGCCAGCAGATCCCAGACTAGCGGGAGGGCCGGGCAGTACTTC | CASRSQTSGRAGQYF | TRBV6-5 | TRBD2 | . | TRBJ2-7
TGTGCCAGCAGCTCGACAGCCTACAATGAGCAGTTCTTC | CASSSTAYNEQFF | TRBV11-2 | . | . | TRBJ2-1
TGTGCCAGCAGCGTAGGGCTTGGACAGGAGTACTACGAGCAGTACTTC | CASSVGLGQEYYEQYF | TRBV9 | TRBD1 | . | TRBJ2-7
TGCGCCAGCAGTGCTCCGGGAGGTGTCACAGATACGCAGTATTTT | CASSAPGGVTDTQYF | TRBV10-1 | TRBD2 | once | TRBJ2-3
TGTGCCAGCAGCCAAGATCTTGGGACAGGGTTGAATGAGCAGTTCTTC | CASSQDLGTGLNEQFF | TRBV14 | TRBD1 | . | TRBJ2-1
TGTGCCAGCAGTTCCGCCATAGCGGAGCAGTACTTC | CASSSAIAEQYF | TRBV6-2/TRBV6-3 | . | . | TRBJ2-7
TGTGCCAGCAGCGCTGACAGGGTGTTCGCCTACGAGCAGTACTTC | CASSADRVFAYEQYF | TRBV3-1/TRBV3-2 | TRBD1 | . | TRBJ2-7
TGTGCCAGCATTTGGGGATGGCGGGGTGAGCAGTTCTTC | CASIWGWRGEQFF | TRBV12-3/TRBV12-4 | . | . | TRBJ2-1
TGTGCCAGCAGCCAACGACTAGCGGGAGGGAGACCCTACGAGCAGTACTTC | CASSQRLAGGRPYEQYF | TRBV13 | TRBD2 | . | TRBJ2-7
TGTGCCAGCGGCGGGGGGACGAGCAACTATGGCTACACCTTC | CASGGGTSNYGYTF | TRBV28 | . | . | TRBJ1-2
TGTGCCAGCAGCCAAGAGATGTACGAGCAGTACTTC | CASSQEMYEQYF | TRBV11-2 | . | . | TRBJ2-7
TGTGCCAGCAGCTTACTGGGACTAGCGGGGACCACTGGGGCCAACGTCCTGACTTTC | CASSLLGLAGTTGANVLTF | TRBV5-8 | TRBD2 | . | TRBJ2-6
TGTGCTAGTGGTCGCGAGGGTCTCAATGAGCAGTTCTTC | CASGREGLNEQFF | TRBV12-5 | . | . | TRBJ2-1
TGTGCCAGCAGCTGGGACTCATCGAGCTCCTATAATTCACCCCTCCACTTT | CASSWDSSSSYNSPLHF | TRBV27 | . | . | TRBJ1-6
TGTGCCAGCAGTGAACCGAACCGTATTTGGGACAGGGTCTACGAGCAGTACTTC | CASSEPNRIWDRVYEQYF | TRBV6-1 | TRBD1 | few | TRBJ2-7
TGTGCCAGCAGCTTAGGGGTCCTAGCGCAACAAGAGACCCAGTACTTC | CASSLGVLAQQETQYF | TRBV7-9 | . | . | TRBJ2-5
TGTGCCAGCAGCCAAGCAGGTAGGACTAGGACCTACAATGAGCAGTTCTTC | CASSQAGRTRTYNEQFF | TRBV3-1/TRBV3-2 | TRBD2 | . | TRBJ2-1
TGTGCCACCAGCAGAGATTGGTTAGCGGGAAGCGATACGCAGTATTTT | CATSRDWLAGSDTQYF | TRBV15 | TRBD2 | . | TRBJ2-3
TGTGCCAGCTCAACTACGACAGGGCCCGCCGGGGAGCTGTTTTTT | CASSTTTGPAGELFF | TRBV18 | TRBD1 | few | TRBJ2-2
TGTGCCAGCAGCCAGCTAGCTAGCGCAGATACGCAGTATTTT | CASSQLASADTQYF | TRBV6-5 | . | . | TRBJ2-3
TGCGCCAGCAGTGACCCGACAGGGGCTGGAAACACCATATATTTT | CASSDPTGAGNTIYF | TRBV10-1 | TRBD1 | . | TRBJ1-3
TGTGCCAGCAGCTTGGCGGGGACAGCTTCCGAAAAACTGTTTTTT | CASSLAGTASEKLFF | TRBV5-4 | TRBD1 | few | TRBJ1-4
TGTGCCACCAGCAGAGCAGGGACAGGGGACTCCTACGAGCAGTACTTC | CATSRAGTGDSYEQYF | TRBV15 | TRBD1 | once | TRBJ2-7
TGCAGCGTTGAAGATCGCCTAGCGGGAGTGTCCTACGAGCAGTACTTC | CSVEDRLAGVSYEQYF | TRBV29-1 | TRBD2 | . | TRBJ2-7
TGTGCCAGCAGCTTGTTCGGGTCTGCCGAAGCTTTCTTT | CASSLFGSAEAFF | TRBV5-5 | . | few | TRBJ1-1
TGTGCCAGCAGCCAAGCGGGGGGGATAGAGACCCAGTACTTC | CASSQAGGIETQYF | TRBV3-1/TRBV3-2 | TRBD2 | . | TRBJ2-5
TGTGCCAGCAGTGATACCGGGACAGGGCACGAAAAACTGTTTTTT | CASSDTGTGHEKLFF | TRBV25-1 | TRBD1 | . | TRBJ1-4
TGTGCCAGCAGCTTTAGCGGGAGGCCATGTGTAGATACGCAGTATTTT | CASSFSGRPCVDTQYF | TRBV12-1 | . | . | TRBJ2-3
TGTGCCAGCAGCCAAGGACAGAACTACGAGCAGTACTTC | CASSQGQNYEQYF | TRBV16 | . | . | TRBJ2-7
TGTGCCAGCAGTATAGGAGGATCCTCCACAGATACGCAGTATTTT | CASSIGGSSTDTQYF | TRBV6-5 | . | once | TRBJ2-3
TGTGCCAGCAGTTTAGATGCGGGTAGTGGGGCCAACGTCCTGACTTTC | CASSLDAGSGANVLTF | TRBV27 | . | . | TRBJ2-6
TGTGCCAGCAGCCCACTCCGCGGATACACCGGGGAGCTGTTTTTT | CASSPLRGYTGELFF | TRBV7-9 | . | . | TRBJ2-2
TGTGCCAGTAGTATCCAGGGGGCGCGGACCGGGGAGCTGTTTTTT | CASSIQGARTGELFF | TRBV19 | TRBD1 | . | TRBJ2-2
TGTGCCAGCAGGGGGACTCAAGCCGGGGAGCTGTTTTTT | CASRGTQAGELFF | TRBV6-5 | . | . | TRBJ2-2
TGTGCCAGCATTAAACTTGGGAGGAATTCACCCCTCCACTTT | CASIKLGRNSPLHF | TRBV6-4 | . | . | TRBJ1-6
TGTGCCAGCAGTGCGGGTCAGGAGCAGTACTTC | CASSAGQEQYF | TRBV25-1 | . | . | TRBJ2-7
TGTGCCAGCACAGAGCGAGGGAGAGATACGCAGTATTTT | CASTERGRDTQYF | TRBV14 | . | . | TRBJ2-3
TGTGCCAGCAGCTCCCCGGACGGGGGAAACATTCAGTACTTC | CASSSPDGGNIQYF | TRBV7-9 | . | few | TRBJ2-4
TGCGCCAGCAGCTACGGGACAGGGGCCTACGAGCAGTACTTC | CASSYGTGAYEQYF | TRBV5-1 | TRBD1 | once | TRBJ2-7
TGTGCCAGCAGCGCTAGGGCCGTACCGGGACAGGGCCTAGTCGGGGCCAACGTCCTGACTTTC | CASSARAVPGQGLVGANVLTF | TRBV7-8 | TRBD1 | . | TRBJ2-6
TGTGCCAGCAGTTTATCCCTGTTTGAGGGAAGCTCCTACGAGCAGTACTTC | CASSLSLFEGSSYEQYF | TRBV27 | . | . | TRBJ2-7
TGCGCCAGCAGCTTGCTTAGTTCCAACGAGCAGTACTTC | CASSLLSSNEQYF | TRBV5-1 | . | medium-sized | TRBJ2-7
TGTGCCAGCAGTGAATTAGGGGGCGCGAGCCCCTTCGGGAACATTCAGTACTTC | CASSELGGASPFGNIQYF | TRBV6-1 | TRBD1 | . | TRBJ2-4
TGTGCCAGTAGTGTTAGGGGGGGAAAGCAGCCCCAGCATTTT | CASSVRGGKQPQHF | TRBV19 | . | once | TRBJ1-5
TGTGCCTGCGAAGGGGGGGGAGCTTTCTTT | CACEGGGAFF | TRBV30 | . | . | TRBJ1-1
TGTGCCAGCTCACCACGATCAGGGGGCGTCTATGGCTACACCTTC | CASSPRSGGVYGYTF | TRBV18 | TRBD1 | . | TRBJ1-2
TGTGCCAGCAGCCCCTGGACAGGGGCCTACAATGAGCAGTTCTTC | CASSPWTGAYNEQFF | TRBV2 | TRBD1 | once | TRBJ2-1
TGTGCCAGCAGACCCGGACTAGCGGGAGGGTCCTACGAGCAGTACTTC | CASRPGLAGGSYEQYF | TRBV2 | TRBD2 | . | TRBJ2-7
TGTGCCAGCAGCTTAATCGGACAGTCCTACAATGAGCAGTTCTTC | CASSLIGQSYNEQFF | TRBV7-6 | . | . | TRBJ2-1
TGTGCCAGCAGCCGTAGCGGGGGACCCTACGAGCAGTACTTC | CASSRSGGPYEQYF | TRBV5-6 | TRBD2 | . | TRBJ2-7
TGTGCCAGCACCCGACTATCACAGGGCGAATACGAGCAGTACTTC | CASTRLSQGEYEQYF | TRBV28 | . | . | TRBJ2-7
TGTGCCAGCAGCTTAGAGGGGGGGCCGAGGACCCAGTACTTC | CASSLEGGPRTQYF | TRBV11-2 | . | . | TRBJ2-5